This T cell receptor (beta chain) was sequenced in a study of T cells in Graves' hyperthyroidism and ophthalmopathy. Amplified regions were TCR beta CDR3 sequences from RNA transcripts. HTBI primers were employed in a first-round RT-PCR of the TCR CDR3. TCRdb re-called the multiplex PCR reads through MiXCR, storing one row per CDR3 protein. The sample lists about 550,000 distinct CDR3 sequences, under 25% occurring once. It was considered stable Graves' hyperthyroidism when ophthalmopathy did not progress within 18 months. Ten or more counts support this clonotype. The sample taken for sequencing was blood. The sequence came from a man aged 18-30 years with Graves' hyperthyroidism.

This CDR3 is CATSRRQTDYGYTF. CDR3 in DNA: TGTGCCACCAGCCGTCGTCAGACAGACTATGGCTACACCTTC. V usage is TRBV15 and J usage is TRBJ1-2; possibly TRBD1 for D (5 bases). The CDR3 spans 14 residues. V was trimmed by 5 bases and J by 3 bases, leaving 13 bases between them. From germline, CDR1 is LNHNV and CDR2 YYDKDF (reference sequence).